A selection of T cell receptor beta chains follows, all from one sample in a study of T cells in Graves' hyperthyroidism and ophthalmopathy. One entry per CDR3 protein results from TCRdb running MiXCR on the multiplex PCR reads. The sample consists of some 580,000 distinct CDR3 sequences, approximately 16% of them appearing once. Sequencing used blood. These TCRs come from a woman in her forties with Graves' ophthalmopathy. CDR3s include the opening cysteine and the closing phenylalanine or tryptophan. A D gene is named only where the DNA matches it firmly. Where a row states a size, it is once, few, many or the class of an expanded clone; other rows omit it.

- many TRBJ2-5 TRBV11-2 TGTGCCAGCAGCTTAGAGGCAGGGGTGACGGAGACCCAGTACTTC CASSLEAGVTETQYF
TRBD2 many TRBJ2-5 TRBV4-1 TGCGCCAGCAGAGGACTAGCGGGATATCAAGAGACCCAGTACTTC CASRGLAGYQETQYF
TRBD1 few TRBJ2-2 TRBV19 TGTGCCAGTAGTAGGAAGGGGGCCACCGGGGAGCTGTTTTTT CASSRKGATGELFF
TRBD1 few TRBJ1-1 TRBV19 TGTGCCAGTGGACAGGGGAGTGACACTGAAGCTTTCTTT CASGQGSDTEAFF
TRBD1 - TRBJ1-1 TRBV2 TGTGCCAGCAGTGAGGACAGGAAAGCTTTCTTT CASSEDRKAFF
- - TRBJ1-4 TRBV7-8 TGTGCCAGCAGCTCCCAGGGAGGGGAGGGAAAACTGTTTTTT CASSSQGGEGKLFF
TRBD1 many TRBJ1-5 TRBV20-1 TGCAGTGCCCGGACAGGGCGAAGTAATCAGCCCCAGCATTTT CSARTGRSNQPQHF
- - TRBJ2-3 TRBV14 TGTGCCAGCAGCCCTCGACTGTACACAGATACGCAGTATTTT CASSPRLYTDTQYF
- - TRBJ1-6 TRBV27 TGTGCCAGCAGGGGAAACCCCTATAATTCACCCCTCCACTTT CASRGNPYNSPLHF
- - TRBJ2-7 TRBV11-2 TGTGCCAGCAGCTTAGGGGACTTCCGGAGGTACGAGCAGTACTTC CASSLGDFRRYEQYF
- many TRBJ1-1 TRBV10-3 TGTGCCATCAGTGACCCCACGGGAGAGCGTGAAGCTTTCTTT CAISDPTGEREAFF
TRBD1 - TRBJ2-1 TRBV29-1 TGCAGCGTTGAAGAAACAGGGGGGCCCTACAATGAGCAGTTCTTC CSVEETGGPYNEQFF
- - TRBJ1-2 TRBV6-1 TGTGCCAGCAGTGTGGATCACCGATCTTATGGCTACACCTTC CASSVDHRSYGYTF
- many TRBJ2-3 TRBV20-1 TGCAGTGCTGGGGACCTCCTCACCACAGATACGCAGTATTTT CSAGDLLTTDTQYF
TRBD1 - TRBJ2-6 TRBV19 TGTGCCAGTAGTATAGTCCCCGCGGATGTGACAGGGCTTCCTGGGGCCAACGTCCTGACTTTC CASSIVPADVTGLPGANVLTF
- - TRBJ2-7 TRBV29-1 TGCAGCGTTTGCCTAGCTCGCTCCTACGAGCAGTACTTC CSVCLARSYEQYF
TRBD2 once TRBJ2-7 TRBV10-2 TGCGCCAGCCGCCTAGGGACTACAAATTACGAGCAGTACTTC CASRLGTTNYEQYF
- - TRBJ1-1 TRBV4-1 TGCGCCAGCAGCCAAGCCTACACTGAAGCTTTCTTT CASSQAYTEAFF
- many TRBJ2-3 TRBV2 TGTGCCAGCAGTGAAGCGGCAGATACGCAGTATTTT CASSEAADTQYF
TRBD2 few TRBJ2-2 TRBV12-5 TGTGCTAGTGGTTTGAGTCCGACTAGCGTAACGGACACCGGGGAGCTGTTTTTT CASGLSPTSVTDTGELFF
- many TRBJ2-7 TRBV20-1 TGCAGTGCTAGGGGGACCGAACCCTACGAGCAGTACTTC CSARGTEPYEQYF
- many TRBJ1-1 TRBV18 TGTGCCAGCTCACCGGGGTCGGGGCGAATTGAAGCTTTCTTT CASSPGSGRIEAFF
- many TRBJ1-2 TRBV7-2 TGTGCCAGCAGCCTCGGGAGGGGTCTCGGAGATGGCTACACCTTC CASSLGRGLGDGYTF
- few TRBJ2-7 TRBV5-1 TGCGCCAGCAGCTTAAGCGGCGAACCCTACGAGCAGTACTTC CASSLSGEPYEQYF
- many TRBJ2-5 TRBV6-1 TGTGCCAGCGGATTCCAAGGCCCTCAAGAGACCCAGTACTTC CASGFQGPQETQYF
TRBD1 - TRBJ1-5 TRBV4-1 TGCGCCAGCAGCCAAGCCGGGACAGGGGTTCAGCCCCAGCATTTT CASSQAGTGVQPQHF
- many TRBJ1-1 TRBV3-1 TGTGCCAGCAGCCAATTGAGGACGGAGAACACTGAAGCTTTCTTT CASSQLRTENTEAFF
TRBD1 - TRBJ1-2 TRBV5-5 TGTGCCAGCAGCAAAGTCGGACAGGGGAGCTCCTATGGCTACACCTTC CASSKVGQGSSYGYTF
- few TRBJ2-1 TRBV6-1 TGTGCCAGCAGTGGGGGACTTTCTGGGCAGTTCTTC CASSGGLSGQFF
TRBD1 - TRBJ1-5 TRBV4-1 TGCGCCAGCAGCCAAGATCAGAGGGGGCCAGATATCACGGGGCCCCAGCATTTT CASSQDQRGPDITGPQHF
- many TRBJ1-1 TRBV7-2 TGTGCCAGCAGCTTAGCCCGTTACACTGAAGCTTTCTTT CASSLARYTEAFF
TRBD1 - TRBJ2-2 TRBV28 TGTGCCAGCAGGTCGACAGGGGGTATGAACGGGGAGCTGTTTTTT CASRSTGGMNGELFF
- many TRBJ2-7 TRBV11-2 TGTGCCAGCAGCTTAGCCAGAAACTCCTACGAGCAGTACTTC CASSLARNSYEQYF
- few TRBJ2-3 TRBV9 TGTGCCAGCACCCCAGAGGAGGGGGCTAGCACAGATACGCAGTATTTT CASTPEEGASTDTQYF